A single count supports the clone carrying this T cell receptor beta chain. One junction end does not reproduce the germline sequence, and a read error may be involved. Germline assignment: CDR1 DFQATT and CDR2 SNEGSKA (reference sequence). The CDR3 spans 12 residues. This specimen comes from a study of tumor and adjacent non-tumor tissue in lung cancer. A modified ARM-PCR protocol with three rounds of nested PCR amplified TCRbeta. TCRdb fed the multiplex PCR reads into MiXCR, producing one record per CDR3 protein. The table has almost 75,000 distinct CDR3 sequences, 65% to 75% seen once; the top ten hold around 30%. This sample's RNA came from whole unsorted tissue. More than 3 cm separated this lung sample from the edge of the tumor.

The sequence derives from a woman aged 45 to 65 with non-small cell lung cancer. The rearrangement joins TRBV20-1 to TRBJ2-7, with D perhaps TRBD1 (5 bases). Sequences were obtained from distant non-tumor lung tissue. This chain's CDR3 is CSANRNANEQYF. CDR3 nucleotide sequence: TGCAGTGCTAACAGGAATGCGAACGAGCAATACTTC.